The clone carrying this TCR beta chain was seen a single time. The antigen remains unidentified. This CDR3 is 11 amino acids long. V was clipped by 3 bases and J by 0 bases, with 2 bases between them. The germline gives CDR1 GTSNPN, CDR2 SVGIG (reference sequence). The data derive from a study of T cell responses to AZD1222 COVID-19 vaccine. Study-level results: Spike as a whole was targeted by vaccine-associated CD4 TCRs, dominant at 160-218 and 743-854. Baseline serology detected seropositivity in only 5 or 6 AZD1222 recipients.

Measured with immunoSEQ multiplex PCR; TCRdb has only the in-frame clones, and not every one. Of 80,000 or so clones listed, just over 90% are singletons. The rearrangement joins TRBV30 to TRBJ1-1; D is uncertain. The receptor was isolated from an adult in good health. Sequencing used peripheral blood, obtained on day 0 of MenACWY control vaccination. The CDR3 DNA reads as TGTGCCTGGAGCTTGAACACTGAAGCTTTCTTT. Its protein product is CAWSLNTEAFF. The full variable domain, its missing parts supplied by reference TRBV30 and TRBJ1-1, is SQTIHQWPATLVQPVGSPLSLECTVEGTSNPNLYWYRQAAGRGLQLLFYSVGIGQISSEVPQNLSASRPQDRQFILSSKKLLLSDSGFYLCAWSLNTEAFFGQGTRLTVV.